These T cell receptor beta chains were read from a single sample in a study of T cells after yellow fever vaccination. Via MiXCR, TCRdb re-called the 5' RACE reads, giving one row per CDR3 protein. The sample carries a few hundred thousand distinct CDR3 sequences, 8.5% to 9% recorded once. This specimen was PBMCs, taken on the day of the first yellow fever vaccination. The origin of the receptors is a man between 18 and 29 years old who received the YFV17D yellow fever vaccine. Both conserved end residues are part of each CDR3. The D gene is left open where the match is weak. Rows give clone size only sometimes, using once, few, many, or a class for an expanded clone.

>.|TRBJ2-3|TRBV9|many
CASSVDRGRAPSDTQYF
TGTGCCAGCAGCGTAGATCGGGGCCGAGCCCCCTCAGATACGCAGTATTTT
>.|TRBJ2-1|TRBV25-1|few
CASSPRGMYNEQFF
TGTGCCAGCAGTCCCAGGGGTATGTACAATGAGCAGTTCTTC
>.|TRBJ2-2|TRBV12-5|many
CASAPPGGRTGELFF
TGTGCTAGTGCCCCCCCAGGAGGTCGAACCGGGGAGCTGTTTTTT
>TRBD2|TRBJ2-2|TRBV15|few
CATNGLAGGTGELFF
TGTGCCACCAACGGGCTAGCGGGGGGCACCGGGGAGCTGTTTTTT
>TRBD2|TRBJ2-1|TRBV15|.
CATSRDKSSGGLF
TGTGCCACCAGCAGAGATAAGAGTAGCGGGGGGCTCTTC
>TRBD1|TRBJ1-2|TRBV7-2|.
CASSPQTGAGYTF
TGTGCCAGCAGCCCCCAGACAGGGGCTGGCTACACCTTC
>.|TRBJ2-5|TRBV7-2|few
CASSIQKYQETQYF
TGTGCCAGCAGCATCCAGAAGTACCAAGAGACCCAGTACTTC
>TRBD1|TRBJ2-5|TRBV7-2|.
CASSVLTGRAGETQYF
TGTGCCAGCAGCGTCCTGACAGGGCGGGCTGGGGAGACCCAGTACTTC
>.|TRBJ1-1|TRBV7-9|few
CASTEDSGRTEAFF
TGTGCCAGCACCGAAGATAGTGGTCGCACTGAAGCTTTCTTT
>.|TRBJ2-1|TRBV18|many
CASSSTTGDEQFF
TGTGCCAGCTCATCTACTACCGGGGATGAGCAGTTCTTC
>TRBD2|TRBJ2-1|TRBV6-1|.
CASRRLAGANNEQFF
TGTGCCAGCAGAAGACTAGCGGGGGCAAACAATGAGCAGTTCTTC
>TRBD2|TRBJ2-3|TRBV12-3/TRBV12-4|.
CASSLFRSGGSTDTQYF
TGTGCCAGCAGCCTCTTCAGAAGCGGGGGAAGCACAGATACGCAGTATTTT
>.|TRBJ1-2|TRBV7-2|few
CASSSGGGYGYTF
TGTGCCAGCAGCTCCGGGGGAGGCTATGGCTACACCTTC
>TRBD2|TRBJ2-1|TRBV24-1|many
CATSDSLAGEQFF
TGTGCCACCAGTGATTCCCTAGCGGGTGAGCAGTTCTTC
>TRBD1|TRBJ2-1|TRBV27|.
CASSPLRQGSGNEQFF
TGTGCCAGCAGTCCGCTCCGACAGGGATCGGGCAATGAGCAGTTCTTC
>TRBD1|TRBJ1-5|TRBV5-1|.
CASSLEGGTGGLPQHF
TGCGCCAGCAGCCTTGAGGGGGGGACAGGGGGCTTGCCCCAGCATTTT
>.|TRBJ1-4|TRBV7-9|many
CASSHPLDEKLFF
TGTGCCAGCAGCCACCCCCTGGATGAAAAACTGTTTTTT
>TRBD1|TRBJ1-2|TRBV29-1|.
CSVEPNRGQGYTF
TGCAGCGTTGAACCGAACAGGGGGCAAGGCTACACCTTC
>.|TRBJ2-2|TRBV21-1|many
CASSKAASAGELFF
TGTGCCAGCAGCAAAGCGGCGTCGGCCGGGGAGCTGTTTTTT
>TRBD2|TRBJ2-7|TRBV12-3/TRBV12-4|few
CASSKLAGGHEQYF
TGTGCCAGCAGCAAACTAGCGGGGGGCCACGAGCAGTACTTC
>.|TRBJ2-2|TRBV7-2|many
CASSFSVTGELFF
TGTGCCAGCAGCTTCTCAGTTACCGGGGAGCTGTTTTTT
>.|TRBJ1-3|TRBV6-1|.
CASSPRTGHSGNTIYF
TGTGCCAGCAGTCCCAGGACGGGGCACTCTGGAAACACCATATATTTT
>.|TRBJ1-5|TRBV6-2/TRBV6-3|few
CASSTLRGRWPQHF
TGTGCCAGCAGTACACTCCGCGGGCGGTGGCCCCAGCATTTT
>.|TRBJ1-1|TRBV12-3/TRBV12-4|few
CASSLSWGTEAFF
TGTGCCAGCAGTTTGAGTTGGGGGACTGAAGCTTTCTTT
>.|TRBJ1-1|TRBV6-2/TRBV6-3|.
CASSYPGGNTEAFF
TGTGCCAGCAGTTACCCAGGAGGGAACACTGAAGCTTTCTTT
>.|TRBJ2-3|TRBV12-3/TRBV12-4|.
CASRRPGTDTQYF
TGTGCCAGCAGACGACCTGGAACAGATACGCAGTATTTT
>TRBD2|TRBJ2-2|TRBV19|few
CASSIQRDPPGELFF
TGTGCCAGTAGTATCCAGCGGGACCCACCTGGGGAGCTGTTTTTT
>.|TRBJ1-1|TRBV5-1|.
CASSFTPARRDTEAFF
TGCGCCAGCAGCTTCACACCGGCCAGGAGGGACACTGAAGCTTTCTTT
>.|TRBJ2-3|TRBV20-1|many
CSAKPAGTQYF
TGCAGTGCTAAGCCTGCTGGGACGCAGTATTTT
>TRBD2|TRBJ2-1|TRBV7-9|.
CASSAKGLAGGEQFF
TGTGCCAGCAGCGCGAAGGGACTAGCTGGGGGTGAGCAGTTCTTC
>.|TRBJ1-2|TRBV5-1|many
CASSYPDSFYGYTF
TGCGCCAGCAGCTACCCCGACAGTTTCTATGGCTACACCTTC
>.|TRBJ1-1|TRBV2|.
CASSTTGRTEAFF
TGTGCCAGCAGTACTACAGGTCGCACTGAAGCTTTCTTT
>.|TRBJ2-5|TRBV12-3/TRBV12-4|few
CASSQRQMSQETQYF
TGTGCCAGCAGCCAAAGACAGATGTCACAAGAGACCCAGTACTTC
>TRBD2|TRBJ2-3|TRBV7-9|.
CASSKASGGTDTQYF
TGTGCCAGCAGCAAGGCTAGCGGGGGCACAGATACGCAGTATTTT
>.|TRBJ1-2|TRBV4-3|few
CASSQDRTANYGYTF
TGCGCCAGCAGCCAAGATCGAACGGCTAACTATGGCTACACCTTC
>.|TRBJ2-7|TRBV7-2|few
CASSLDGGLPREQYF
TGTGCCAGCAGCTTAGACGGGGGCCTACCTCGCGAGCAGTACTTC
>TRBD2|TRBJ2-1|TRBV9|.
CASSPRTSGGLYNEQFF
TGTGCCAGCAGCCCCCGGACTAGCGGGGGACTATACAATGAGCAGTTCTTC
>.|TRBJ2-3|TRBV3-1|few
CASSTDRRTQYF
TGTGCCAGCAGCACCGACAGGCGGACGCAGTATTTT
>.|TRBJ2-1|TRBV7-3|.
CASGWGVGSYNEQFF
TGTGCCAGCGGTTGGGGGGTCGGGTCCTACAATGAGCAGTTCTTC
>TRBD1|TRBJ2-3|TRBV4-1|.
CASSRHPSGTDTTDTQYF
TGCGCCAGCAGCCGGCACCCTTCCGGGACAGACACCACAGATACGCAGTATTTT
>.|TRBJ2-7|TRBV5-4|few
CASSLEGGGYEQYF
TGTGCCAGCAGCTTGGAGGGGGGAGGGTACGAGCAGTACTTC
>.|TRBJ2-5|TRBV12-3/TRBV12-4|.
CASSYGSPPQETQYF
TGTGCCAGCAGTTACGGGTCACCACCCCAAGAGACCCAGTACTTC
>.|TRBJ2-3|TRBV5-8|many
CASSVGHSGGDTQYF
TGTGCCAGCAGCGTAGGACACTCTGGAGGGGATACGCAGTATTTT
>.|TRBJ2-5|TRBV7-2|few
CASSLRRGSKETQYF
TGTGCCAGCAGCTTACGGAGGGGTTCGAAAGAGACCCAGTACTTC
>.|TRBJ2-5|TRBV5-1|many
CASSLYPGETQYF
TGCGCCAGCAGCTTGTATCCGGGGGAGACCCAGTACTTC
>.|TRBJ2-5|TRBV6-5|few
CASSSTSFLETQYF
TGTGCCAGCAGTTCTACATCTTTCCTGGAGACCCAGTACTTC
>TRBD1|TRBJ2-3|TRBV4-3|many
CASSQNPGQGADTQYF
TGCGCCAGCAGCCAAAATCCGGGACAGGGGGCGGATACGCAGTATTTT
>TRBD2|TRBJ2-7|TRBV4-1|few
CASSPGLVGEQYF
TGCGCCAGCAGCCCGGGACTAGTTGGCGAGCAGTACTTC
>TRBD1|TRBJ2-2|TRBV6-4|.
CASSETGETGELFF
TGTGCCAGCAGTGAGACAGGGGAGACCGGGGAGCTGTTTTTT
>.|TRBJ2-3|TRBV5-1|.
CASSLAERVFADTQYF
TGCGCCAGCAGCTTGGCGGAACGGGTTTTCGCAGATACGCAGTATTTT
>.|TRBJ2-7|TRBV5-1|many
CASGPLGSYEQYF
TGCGCCAGCGGACCCTTGGGGTCCTACGAGCAGTACTTC
>.|TRBJ2-1|TRBV5-1|.
CASSLGQWEINNEQFF
TGCGCCAGCAGCTTGGGTCAGTGGGAGATTAACAATGAGCAGTTCTTC
>.|TRBJ1-6|TRBV7-8|.
CASSSPRRGDGSPLHF
TGTGCCAGCAGCTCCCCCAGGAGAGGGGACGGATCACCCCTCCACTTT
>.|TRBJ2-7|TRBV10-3|.
CAISRERSNEQYF
TGTGCCATCAGTAGGGAAAGGTCCAACGAGCAGTACTTC
>.|TRBJ1-1|TRBV20-1|.
CSASRPDQTSAFF
TGCAGTGCTAGTCGTCCAGACCAGACGTCGGCTTTCTTT
>.|TRBJ2-3|TRBV2|medium-sized
CASSEVPGWDTQYF
TGTGCCAGCAGTGAAGTGCCAGGATGGGATACGCAGTATTTT
>TRBD1|TRBJ2-5|TRBV10-3|.
CATLQGVLETQYF
TGTGCCACACTACAGGGGGTTCTTGAGACCCAGTACTTC
>.|TRBJ1-6|TRBV5-1|many
CASSPPEGNSPLHF
TGCGCCAGCAGCCCTCCGGAGGGTAATTCACCCCTCCACTTT
>.|TRBJ2-3|TRBV2|.
CASSEVTDTQYF
TGTGCCAGCAGTGAAGTCACAGATACGCAGTATTTT